This T cell receptor beta chain was recovered during a study of blood T cell repertoires in COVID-19. Turning to the study itself: Collection of acute and convalescent COVID-19 samples took place in the United States, Italy and Spain.

The CDR3 is made up of 14 amino acids. V lost 8 bases to trimming and J lost 4 bases, with 15 bases between them. Germline lookup yields CDR1 MDHEN and CDR2 SYDVKM. Profiled with immunoSEQ multiplex PCR; TCRdb holds only in-frame clones, not every one. Among under 250,000 clones listed, roughly four fifths were seen once. Sequencing used peripheral blood. The V call is TRBV28, the J call TRBJ1-3, with D uncertain. This sequence originates from a man aged 45 to 65 with active or convalescent COVID-19. CDR3 amino acids: CASFPGREGNTIYF. CDR3 bases: TGTGCCAGCTTTCCTGGGAGAGAGGGAAACACCATATATTTT.